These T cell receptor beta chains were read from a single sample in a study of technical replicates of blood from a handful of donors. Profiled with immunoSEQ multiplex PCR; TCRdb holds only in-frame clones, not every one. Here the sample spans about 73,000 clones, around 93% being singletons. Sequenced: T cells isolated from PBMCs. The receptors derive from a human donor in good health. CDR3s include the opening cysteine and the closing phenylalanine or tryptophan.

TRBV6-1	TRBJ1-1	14	CASSARQGPTEAFF
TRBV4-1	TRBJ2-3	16	CASSQGTSSRADTQYF
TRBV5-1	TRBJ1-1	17	CASSLTTGSIFHTEAFF
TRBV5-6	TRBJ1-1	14	CASSLVGQPSEAFF
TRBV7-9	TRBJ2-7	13	CASRYTSVYEQYF
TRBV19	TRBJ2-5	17	CASSNPWTSLDQETQYF
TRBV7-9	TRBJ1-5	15	CASSSRDSPNQPQHF
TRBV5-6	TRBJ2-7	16	CASTDRPTGPTYEQYF
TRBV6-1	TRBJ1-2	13	CASSERTSYGYTF
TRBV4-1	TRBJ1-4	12	CASSLFGEKLFF
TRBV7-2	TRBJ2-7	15	CASSLDTSASYEQYF
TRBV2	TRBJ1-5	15	CASATGFIQDQPQHF
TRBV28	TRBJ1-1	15	CASREPRVFGTEAFF
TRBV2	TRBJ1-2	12	CASSVRGYGYTF
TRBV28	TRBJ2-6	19	CASSFRGGTGLEGANVLTF
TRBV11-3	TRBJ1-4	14	CASSLDRVNEKLFF
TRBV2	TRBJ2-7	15	CASSPGQAWGYEQYF
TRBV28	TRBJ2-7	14	CASSTPGSSYEQYF
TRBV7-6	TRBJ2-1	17	CASSLVDRLAEHNEQFF
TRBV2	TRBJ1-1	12	CASEQGLTEAFF
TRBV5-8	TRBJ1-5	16	CASSSAGRYSNQPQHF
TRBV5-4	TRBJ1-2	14	CASSRDRANYGYTF
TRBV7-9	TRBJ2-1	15	CASSLVASGRSEQFF
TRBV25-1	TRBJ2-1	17	CASSGLRSGRVSNEQFF
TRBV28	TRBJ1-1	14	CASSPRTVMPQPFF
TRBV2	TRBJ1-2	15	CASSEAPTLIYGYTF
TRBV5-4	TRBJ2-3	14	CASRGDRGADTQYF
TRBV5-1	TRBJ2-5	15	CASSLDPGPARTQYF
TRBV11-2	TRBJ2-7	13	CASSLGPRYEQYF
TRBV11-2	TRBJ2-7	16	CASSHLVGEGPYEQYF
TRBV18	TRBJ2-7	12	CASSPQVHEQYF
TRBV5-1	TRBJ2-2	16	CASSLAGLTNTGELFF
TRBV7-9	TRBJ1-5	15	CASSLTGDRGQPQHF
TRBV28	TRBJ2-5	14	CASSPMGRAETQYF
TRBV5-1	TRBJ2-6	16	CASSLDPGNGANVLTF
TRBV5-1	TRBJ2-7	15	CASSLGGTGRYEQYF
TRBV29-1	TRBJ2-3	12	CSVGLGIDTQYF
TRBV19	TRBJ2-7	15	CASSLKPGQGYEQYF
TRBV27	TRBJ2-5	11	CASRGPETQYF
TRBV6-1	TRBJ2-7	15	CASSEVGTGTGEQYF
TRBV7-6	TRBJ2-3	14	CASSLSGGTDTQYF
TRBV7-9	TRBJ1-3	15	CASRSDRESGNTIYF
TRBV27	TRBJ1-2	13	CASSPGGNYGYTF
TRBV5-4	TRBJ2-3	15	CASSWGLTSTDTQYF
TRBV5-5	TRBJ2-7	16	CASSSNSDRPSYEQYF
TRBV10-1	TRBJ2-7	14	CASSEAGASYEQYF
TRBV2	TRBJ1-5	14	CASRGGPVNQPQHF
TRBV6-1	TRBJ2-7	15	CASSDYRGPGYEQYF
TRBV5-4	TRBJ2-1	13	CASSFTGGNEQFF
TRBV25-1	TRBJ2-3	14	CASTPGGGTDTQYF
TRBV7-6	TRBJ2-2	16	CASSHGILADTGELFF
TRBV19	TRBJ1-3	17	CASILSAGVASGNTIYF
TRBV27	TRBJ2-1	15	CASSLLAGHFNEQFF